The 30 T cell receptor beta chains reported below all come from one sample, sequenced in a study of T cells in Graves' hyperthyroidism and ophthalmopathy. The investigators amplified TCR beta CDR3 regions from RNA transcripts. An initial round of RT-PCR targeting the TCR CDR3 relied on the HTBI primer set. TCRdb re-called the multiplex PCR reads through MiXCR, storing one row per CDR3 protein. Of a few hundred thousand distinct CDR3 sequences listed, around 25% are singletons. The sample consisted of blood. The receptors were gathered from a man aged 45-60 years with Graves' hyperthyroidism.

A few counts support this clonotype. V and J are TRBV20-1 and TRBJ2-1; 11 bases map to TRBD2. CDR1 is DFQATT, CDR2 SNEGSKA, per germline (reference sequence). The CDR3 has 15 residues. Trimming cost V 3 bases and J 4 bases; bases outside gene matches: 5. CDR3 bases: TGCAGTGCTAGTCCCCTAGCGGGAGGTTACAATGAGCAGTTCTTC. Protein sequence: CSASPLAGGYNEQFF.

The chain links TRBV7-2 to TRBJ2-3, with 8 positions matching TRBD2. This CDR3 contains 17 residues. J gave up 0 bases and V 0 bases, and 5 bases lay outside the gene matches. The germline V gene encodes CDR1 SGHTA and CDR2 FQGNSA. DNA for the CDR3: TGTGCCAGCAGCTTAGCGGCGGGAGGCCACAGCACAGATACGCAGTATTTT. This sequence encodes CASSLAAGGHSTDTQYF.

This rearrangement joins TRBV7-2 to TRBJ2-7; the match to TRBD1 covers 8 bases. The germline V gene encodes CDR1 SGHTA and CDR2 FQGNSA. This CDR3 has 16 residues. V shed 3 bases and J 3 bases; nucleotides not matched to a gene: 10. The CDR3 region is CASSLGSGQALYEQYF. Written as DNA, the CDR3 is TGTGCCAGCAGCTTGGGGTCGGGACAGGCCCTCTACGAGCAGTACTTC.

The chain couples TRBV6-1 to TRBJ1-1; weak D call: TRBD1 (6 bases). V dropped 9 bases and J dropped 1 base, with 12 bases sitting between them. From germline, CDR1 is MNHNS and CDR2 SASEGT. This CDR3 spans 13 amino acids. The CDR3 region has the DNA TGTGCCAGTTGGGGGGCTGAGAACACTGAAGCTTTCTTT. Translating it yields CASWGAENTEAFF.

In this sample, this clonotype turned up many times. This chain connects TRBV2 to TRBJ2-5; D remains unclear. V was trimmed by 8 bases and J by 2 bases, leaving 9 bases between them. Germline lookup yields CDR1 SNHLY and CDR2 FYNNEI. This CDR3 has 12 residues. The CDR3 here is CASGQEQETQYF. CDR3 DNA sequence: TGTGCCAGCGGGCAGGAACAAGAGACCCAGTACTTC.

The J gene is TRBJ2-5, the V gene TRBV7-9; D is possibly TRBD1 or TRBD2 (5 bases each). CDR3 size: 16 residues. Between the trimmed V and J ends, which lost 6 bases and 4 bases, there was a span of 21 bases. Germline V gives CDR1 SEHNR, CDR2 FQNEAQ (reference sequence). In nucleotides, the CDR3 is TGTGCCAGCAGGTCTTCCGGGACGCAGTACGGAGAGACCCAGTACTTC. Protein product: CASRSSGTQYGETQYF.

This clonotype was observed many times. The chain links TRBV5-1 to TRBJ2-7; D is perhaps TRBD2 (5 bases). The CDR3 runs to 14 residues. CDR1 is SGHRS, CDR2 YFSETQ, per germline. Trimming left V 0 bases short and J 2 bases short, with 9 bases between. The CDR3: CASSLEGEAYEQYF. CDR3 nucleotides: TGCGCCAGCAGCTTGGAGGGAGAGGCCTACGAGCAGTACTTC.

The rearrangement links TRBV12-3 or TRBV12-4 to TRBJ1-6; 10 positions match TRBD1. The CDR3 has 15 amino acids. The ends lost 2 bases at V and 8 bases at J; junction bases unmatched: 3. CDR3 amino acids: CASSLQGQGYSPLHF. The DNA for the CDR3 is TGTGCCAGCAGTTTACAGGGACAGGGGTATTCACCCCTCCACTTT.

This clonotype occurred a few times. This chain uses TRBV2 with TRBJ2-7, with TRBD1 identical over 8 bases. Germline CDR1 SNHLY, CDR2 FYNNEI. V trimming: 7 bases; J trimming: 2 bases; junction bases outside the gene matches: 7. This CDR3 contains 14 residues. CDR3 sequence: CASMGQAKTYEQYF. In nucleotides, the CDR3 is TGTGCCAGCATGGGACAGGCCAAAACCTACGAGCAGTACTTC.

This clonotype has ten or more counts. The chain links TRBV20-1 to TRBJ2-7, with D possibly matching TRBD2 (6 bases). Deletions cut 3 bases from V and 4 bases from J, with 19 bases between. The V gene's germline CDR1 is DFQATT and CDR2 SNEGSKA (reference sequence). There are 15 residues in the CDR3. The CDR3 region has the DNA TGCAGTGCTAGTGATGAACGGGGGATAGGGTACGAGCAGTACTTC. Translating gives CSASDERGIGYEQYF.

This chain joins TRBV6-5 and TRBJ2-7; possibly TRBD2 for D (6 bases). V was trimmed by 4 bases and J by 0 bases, leaving 19 bases between them. Germline-derived CDR1 and CDR2 are MNHEY and SVGAGI. The CDR3 length is 17 residues. The CDR3 bases are TGTGCCAGCAGTTTCGTACCGGGAGAAGCTGCCTCCTACGAGCAGTACTTC. Translated, it gives CASSFVPGEAASYEQYF.

J is TRBJ2-2 and V is TRBV7-9, with D tentatively TRBD2 (6 bases). The germline V gene encodes CDR1 SEHNR and CDR2 FQNEAQ (reference sequence). V dropped 5 bases and J dropped 2 bases, with 12 bases sitting between them. This CDR3 spans 15 amino acids. The CDR3 is CASSKFGSNTGELFF. As DNA, the CDR3 is TGTGCCAGCAGCAAATTCGGGAGTAACACCGGGGAGCTGTTTTTT.

The genes are TRBV12-3 or TRBV12-4 and TRBJ2-1; 9 nucleotides agree with TRBD2. The CDR3 loop spans 15 amino acids. V lost 7 bases to trimming and J lost 9 bases; unmatched junction nucleotides: 13. The CDR3 reads CASIERERGVSEQFF. The CDR3 DNA is TGTGCCAGCATAGAGCGGGAGCGGGGGGTGAGTGAGCAGTTCTTC.

The J gene is TRBJ2-5, the V gene TRBV6-4, with D tentatively TRBD1 (6 bases). This CDR3 is built from 16 residues. Looked up from germline, CDR1 is MRHNA and CDR2 is SNTAGT. V was shortened by 7 bases and J by 2 bases, with 20 bases between the two germline ends. The CDR3 sequence: CASKTTTGTLQETQYF. For the CDR3, the DNA is TGTGCCAGCAAAACTACAACAGGGACCCTTCAAGAGACCCAGTACTTC.

This chain connects TRBV19 to TRBJ1-1; D is undetermined. This CDR3 spans 13 amino acids. Germline V gives CDR1 LNHDA, CDR2 SQIVND (reference sequence). V gave up 1 base and J gave up 12 bases, with 15 bases separating them. CDR3 nucleotide sequence: TGTGCCAGTAGTATAGGGCAGCGCACCTGGACTTTCTTT. Protein sequence: CASSIGQRTWTFF.

This clonotype was seen only a few times. J is TRBJ2-1 and V is TRBV7-8, with 7 bases aligning to TRBD1. V shed 4 bases, J shed 4 bases, and the junction held 7 bases outside the gene matches. This CDR3 has 15 residues. In germline, CDR1 is SGHVS, CDR2 FQNEAQ. The DNA for the CDR3 is TGTGCCAGCAGCTCCCGACAGGGTGTTTACAATGAGCAGTTCTTC. Its protein product is CASSSRQGVYNEQFF.

This clonotype was detected many times. V is TRBV3-1 and J is TRBJ2-3, with D perhaps assigned TRBD1 or TRBD2 (5 bases each). The CDR3 extends over 15 amino acids. Germline V gives CDR1 LGHDT, CDR2 YNNKEL (reference sequence). V lost 0 bases, J lost 6 bases, and 13 bases lay in between. The CDR3 spells CASSQEGTIRDTQYF. The CDR3 region has the DNA TGTGCCAGCAGCCAAGAAGGGACCATTAGGGATACGCAGTATTTT.

The chain is built from TRBV6-5 and TRBJ2-7, with TRBD2 identical over 8 bases. V was pared by 2 bases and J by 4 bases, with 4 bases of the junction left unmatched. This CDR3 comprises 14 residues. Germline V CDR1 and CDR2: MNHEY, SVGAGI. The CDR3: CASSYGSSGYEQYF. For the CDR3, the DNA is TGTGCCAGCAGTTACGGGTCTAGCGGGTACGAGCAGTACTTC.

This clonotype was counted between two and nine times. The chain recombines TRBV3-1 with TRBJ2-1; D perhaps matches TRBD2 (5 bases). V dropped 0 bases and J dropped 7 bases, with 13 bases sitting between them. Per germline, CDR1 LGHDT and CDR2 YNNKEL (reference sequence). The CDR3 covers 15 residues. The chain's CDR3 is CASSQETDSGNEQFF. CDR3 bases: TGTGCCAGCAGCCAAGAAACGGACTCCGGGAATGAGCAGTTCTTC.

In this sample, this clonotype turned up many times. The V gene is TRBV6-1, the J gene TRBJ1-5; D remains ambiguous. V lost 2 bases to trimming and J lost 1 base, with 15 bases between them. The CDR3 has 17 residues. Germline V gives CDR1 MNHNS, CDR2 SASEGT. CDR3 amino acids: CASSETWAFSSNQPQHF. The CDR3, as DNA: TGTGCCAGCAGTGAAACCTGGGCATTTTCCAGCAATCAGCCCCAGCATTTT.

The rearrangement uses TRBV20-1 and TRBJ2-7; 7 bases fit TRBD1. The CDR3 loop spans 14 amino acids. Trimming removed 3 bases from V and 6 bases from J; junction bases left unmatched: 11. Germline V lookup: CDR1 DFQATT, CDR2 SNEGSKA (reference sequence). The CDR3 DNA follows: TGCAGTGCTAGCCAGACAGGGACCAAGGGCGAGCAGTACTTC. Its translation is CSASQTGTKGEQYF.

This clonotype has at least ten counts. The chain recombines TRBV11-3 with TRBJ2-7, with 10 bases fitting TRBD2. Germline CDR1 is SGHNT and CDR2 is YENEEA. Germline trimming cut 5 bases from V and 5 bases from J; bases unmatched to any gene: 12. The CDR3 sequence is 16 residues long. CDR3 bases: TGTGCCAGCAGCGGAGGAGCGGGAGGGCCGGGTAACGAGCAGTACTTC. It encodes CASSGGAGGPGNEQYF.

This clonotype was observed many times. The chain carries TRBV11-1 and TRBJ1-5; D is undetermined. The CDR3 runs to 13 residues. Germline lookup yields CDR1 SGHAT and CDR2 FQDESV (reference sequence). Deletions cut 8 bases from V and 7 bases from J, with 15 bases between. In DNA, the CDR3 is TGTGCCAGCCGTCGAAGTGAGGGCCAGCCCCAGCATTTT. It specifies CASRRSEGQPQHF.

This clonotype was picked up many times. The chain links TRBV7-3 to TRBJ2-1; 11 bases align to TRBD2. Germline CDR1 reads SGHTA; CDR2 reads FQGTGA. The CDR3 runs to 15 residues. V dropped 6 bases and J dropped 3; count of bases not matched to a gene: 4. CDR3 DNA: TGTGCCAGCAGGTCCGGGACTAGCGGCTACAATGAGCAGTTCTTC. Protein product: CASRSGTSGYNEQFF.

J is TRBJ2-5 and V is TRBV24-1, with 9 bases lining up with TRBD2. The CDR3 loop spans 17 amino acids. With 3 bases clipped from V and 1 base from J, the junction kept 8 bases outside the gene matches. Germline V gene data show CDR1 as KGHDR and CDR2 as SFDVKD. DNA of the CDR3: TGTGCCACCAGTGATGATGGGACTAGCAGCCCCCAAGAGACCCAGTACTTC. Translating gives CATSDDGTSSPQETQYF.

The chain uses TRBV20-1 and TRBJ2-1; the match to TRBD2 covers 7 bases. Germline V gives CDR1 DFQATT, CDR2 SNEGSKA (reference sequence). Losses at the gene ends were 5 bases for V and 4 bases for J; bases not matched to a gene: 11. The CDR3 is 15 amino acids. CDR3 amino acids: CSAPPPSGPYNEQFF. As DNA, the CDR3 is TGCAGTGCTCCCCCTCCTAGCGGACCTTACAATGAGCAGTTCTTC.

In its sample, this clonotype was seen many times. As DNA, the CDR3 is TGTGCCAGCAGCTTAGAGTCAGCGGGCGATACGCAGTATTTT. It translates to CASSLESAGDTQYF. This rearrangement joins TRBV7-6 to TRBJ2-3, with D perhaps TRBD2 (6 bases). This CDR3 is built from 14 residues. Germline V gives CDR1 SGHVS, CDR2 FNYEAQ. V lost 1 base, J lost 6 bases, and 11 bases lay in between.

This clonotype was detected only a few times. The chain recombines TRBV24-1 with TRBJ1-2; D uncertain. This CDR3 has 13 amino acids. The germline CDR1 and CDR2 sequences are KGHDR and SFDVKD. Trimming removed 4 bases at V and 3 bases at J, with 8 bases between. The chain's CDR3 is CATSETEYYGYTF. In DNA form, the CDR3 reads TGTGCCACCAGTGAAACAGAGTACTATGGCTACACCTTC.

This chain links TRBV6-1 with TRBJ2-3; D unresolved. V dropped 5 bases and J dropped 4 bases, with 13 bases sitting between them. The CDR3 loop spans 14 amino acids. Germline V gene data show CDR1 as MNHNS and CDR2 as SASEGT. CDR3: CASSIYTVADTQYF. CDR3 DNA: TGTGCCAGCAGTATTTATACAGTGGCAGATACGCAGTATTTT.

This clonotype appeared many times. The V and J genes are TRBV20-1 and TRBJ2-3, with D possibly being TRBD1 (6 bases). The V gene lost 5 bases and the J gene lost 9 bases, with 18 bases spanning the gap. The CDR3 spans 13 residues. Germline CDR1 and CDR2: DFQATT and SNEGSKA (reference sequence). CDR3 in amino acids: CSASGAVGMTQYF. CDR3 bases: TGCAGTGCTTCAGGGGCTGTCGGTATGACGCAGTATTTT.